This section outlines one T cell receptor beta chain sequence together with its context. Its cognate antigen is unknown. A junction boundary mismatches the germline segment, possibly from a read error. In the study's own analysis: Per-sample TCR counts ranged from about 20,000 to 700,000, median roughly 96,000. TCRdb passed the RACE reads through MiXCR, listing each CDR3 protein once. The V and J calls here are based on TCRdb, not the publication. The sample shows tens of thousands of distinct CDR3 sequences, roughly 7.1% of them seen only once. The time point: patch test 1, 2 weeks after DPC sensitization. As for treatment: therapeutic diphenylcyclopropenone sensitization with weekly scalp DPC. Researchers sampled blood before each patch test went on. This entry belongs to a study of human T cells and chemical hapten exposure. About the research overall: Readings were taken at 6 days from patch tests that had applied 0.01% DPC to the upper back.

The CDR3 spans 18 residues. Per germline, CDR1 MNHNY and CDR2 SVGAGI (reference sequence). Study observations and caveats: Alopecia affected the donors, so their immune response may differ from healthy people's.

The chain couples TRBV6-6 to TRBJ2-1, with D possibly being TRBD2 (6 bases). The input for sequencing was whole blood, taken in connection with sensitization to the hapten diphenylcyclopropenone (DPC). The clonotype comes from a young woman with alopecia areata. Some clones in this sample may be carry-over from other donors' samples. This CDR3 is CANSYSSSLASIFNEQFF. The CDR3, as DNA: TGTGCCAACAGTTACTCGAGTTCGCTAGCGAGCATCTTCAATGAGCAGTTCTTC.